The clone carrying this T cell receptor beta chain was observed a handful of times. The antigen is undetermined. The second PCR ran about 6 to 12 cycles with a sample-barcoded 5' primer and J-beta primers. Template switching added a 12-random-nucleotide identifier to every cDNA molecule. TCRdb processed the 5' RACE reads anew with MiXCR; each CDR3 protein has one entry. The repertoire holds approximately 1.5 million distinct CDR3 sequences, approximately 43% seen once, with about 3.8% in the top ten. The data were obtained in a study of blood T cells in healthy people across ages. Whole-study results and caveats: Using unsorted PBMCs precluded a conclusive naive versus antigen-experienced comparison. CMV status of donors was unknown, possibly confounding expanded clonotype changes. More naive CD4+ cells and higher diversity were found in long-lived than in aged donors.

The sequenced sample consisted of blood. The TCR sequence derives from a woman in her late teens or twenties in good health.

CDR3 loop: CASSPGSTDEQFF. The CDR3 coding sequence is TGTGCCAGCAGTCCGGGGTCCACGGATGAGCAGTTCTTC. J is TRBJ2-1 and V is TRBV12-3 or TRBV12-4; weak D call: TRBD2 (5 bases). V was shortened by 5 bases and J by 8 bases, with 13 bases between the two germline ends. The CDR3 consists of 13 residues.